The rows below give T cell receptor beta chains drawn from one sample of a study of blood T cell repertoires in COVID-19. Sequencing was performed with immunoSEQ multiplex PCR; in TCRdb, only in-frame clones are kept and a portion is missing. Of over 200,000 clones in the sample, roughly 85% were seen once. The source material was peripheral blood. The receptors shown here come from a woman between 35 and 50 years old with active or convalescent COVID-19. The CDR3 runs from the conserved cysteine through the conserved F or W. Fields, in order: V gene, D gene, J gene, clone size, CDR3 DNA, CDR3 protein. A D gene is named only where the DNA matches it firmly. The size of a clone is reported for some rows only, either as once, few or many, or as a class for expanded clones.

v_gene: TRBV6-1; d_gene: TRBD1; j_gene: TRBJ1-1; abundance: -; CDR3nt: TGTGCCAGCAGTGAAGTCCCAGGGGGGAACACTGAAGCTTTCTTT; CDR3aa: CASSEVPGGNTEAFF
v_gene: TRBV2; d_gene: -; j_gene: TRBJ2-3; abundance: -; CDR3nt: TGTGCCAGCAGTGGGACTGGCGGCGGGTACACAGATACGCAGTATTTT; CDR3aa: CASSGTGGGYTDTQYF
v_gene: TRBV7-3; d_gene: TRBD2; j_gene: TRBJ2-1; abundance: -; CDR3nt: TGTGCCAGCAGCGTACTAGCGGGGGTCTCGGGTGAGCAGTTCTTC; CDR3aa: CASSVLAGVSGEQFF
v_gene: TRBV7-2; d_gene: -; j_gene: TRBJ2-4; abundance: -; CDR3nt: TGTGCCAGCAGCTATACAGGGTACGGCAAAAACATTCAGTACTTC; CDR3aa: CASSYTGYGKNIQYF
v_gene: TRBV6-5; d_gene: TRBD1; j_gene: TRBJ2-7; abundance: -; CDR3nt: TGTGCCAGCAGTTACCGGACAGGGAAACCCTACGAGCAGTACTTC; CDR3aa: CASSYRTGKPYEQYF
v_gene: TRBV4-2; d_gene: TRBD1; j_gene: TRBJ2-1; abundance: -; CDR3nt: TGTGCCAGCAGCCAAACGGGACAGGGGGCGGATGAGCAGTTCTTC; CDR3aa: CASSQTGQGADEQFF
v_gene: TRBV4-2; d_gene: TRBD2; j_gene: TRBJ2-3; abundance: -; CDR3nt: TGTGCCAGCAGCTTCGGGACTAGCGGCAACACAGATACGCAGTATTTT; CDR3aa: CASSFGTSGNTDTQYF
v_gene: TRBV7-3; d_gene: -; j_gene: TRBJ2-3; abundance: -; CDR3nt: TGTGCCAGCAGCTCCGCCGGGTGGTCAGATACGCAGTATTTT; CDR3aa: CASSSAGWSDTQYF
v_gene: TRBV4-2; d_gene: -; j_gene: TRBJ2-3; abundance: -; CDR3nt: TGTGCCAGCAGCCGAGGACTAAACACAGATACGCAGTATTTT; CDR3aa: CASSRGLNTDTQYF
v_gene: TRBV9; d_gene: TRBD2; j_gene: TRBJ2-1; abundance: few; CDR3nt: TGTGCCAGCAGCGTAGGGACTAGCAATGAGCAGTTCTTC; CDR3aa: CASSVGTSNEQFF
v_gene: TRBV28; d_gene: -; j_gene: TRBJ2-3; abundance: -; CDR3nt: TGTGCCAGCATCTCCGTTTTTGGGCGCATATCTAGCACAGATACGCAGTATTTT; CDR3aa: CASISVFGRISSTDTQYF
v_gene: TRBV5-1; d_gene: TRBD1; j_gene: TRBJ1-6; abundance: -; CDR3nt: TGCGCCAGCAGTTCCGGGACAGACGGTTCACCCCTCCACTTT; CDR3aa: CASSSGTDGSPLHF
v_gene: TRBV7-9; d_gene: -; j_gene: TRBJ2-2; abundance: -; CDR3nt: TGTGCCAGCAGCGGAGGGGTTTCGGTGGCGAACACCGGGGAGCTGTTTTTT; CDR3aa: CASSGGVSVANTGELFF
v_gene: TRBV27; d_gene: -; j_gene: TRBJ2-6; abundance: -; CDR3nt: TGTGCCAGCACCCCGACGATGCGGGGAACAGGGGCCAACGTCCTGACTTTC; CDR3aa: CASTPTMRGTGANVLTF
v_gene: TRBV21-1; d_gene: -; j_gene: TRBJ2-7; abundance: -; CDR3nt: TGTGCCAGCAGCAACTTTACAGGGTTGGGCGAGCAGTACTTC; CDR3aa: CASSNFTGLGEQYF
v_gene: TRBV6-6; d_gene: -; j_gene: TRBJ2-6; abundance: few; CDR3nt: TGTGCCAGCAATCGGGACGGAGGTTCTTTAAGCTCTGGGGCCAACGTCCTGACTTTC; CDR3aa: CASNRDGGSLSSGANVLTF
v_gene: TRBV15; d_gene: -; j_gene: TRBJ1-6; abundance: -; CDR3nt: TGTGCCACCAGCGGGACGGGGGATGGGAATTCACCCCTCCACTTT; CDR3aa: CATSGTGDGNSPLHF
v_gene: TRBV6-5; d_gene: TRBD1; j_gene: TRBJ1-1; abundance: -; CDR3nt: TGTGCCAGCAGTTACTTAACAGGGGGTGGTGACACTGAAGCTTTCTTT; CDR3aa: CASSYLTGGGDTEAFF
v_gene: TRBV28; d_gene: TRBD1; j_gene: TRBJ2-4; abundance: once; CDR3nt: TGTGCCAGCAGAACCACTCGGGACAGGCCCTCCATTCAGTACTTC; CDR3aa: CASRTTRDRPSIQYF
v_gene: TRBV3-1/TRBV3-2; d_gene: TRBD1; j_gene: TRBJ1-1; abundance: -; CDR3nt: TGTGCCAGCAGCCAAGGCAGGGGGAGCACTGAAGCTTTCTTT; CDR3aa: CASSQGRGSTEAFF
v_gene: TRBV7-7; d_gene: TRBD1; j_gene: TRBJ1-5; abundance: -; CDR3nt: TGTGCTAGCAGCTCGAGGACAGGCACGGGGCCCCAGCATTTT; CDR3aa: CASSSRTGTGPQHF
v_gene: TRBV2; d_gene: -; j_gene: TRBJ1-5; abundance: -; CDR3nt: TGTGCCAGCAGTAACAGGGTTGATCAGCCCCAGCATTTT; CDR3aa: CASSNRVDQPQHF
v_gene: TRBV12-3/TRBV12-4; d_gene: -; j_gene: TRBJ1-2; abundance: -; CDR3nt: TGTGCCAGCACCCCCGGGGGATGGGGCTACACCTTC; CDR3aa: CASTPGGWGYTF